This T cell receptor (beta chain) emerged from a study of OX40 agonist ivuxolimab in advanced cancers. For the study in its entirety: Ivuxolimab, which targeted the costimulatory receptor OX40 (CD134), was an agonistic, fully human IgG2 monoclonal antibody. Intravenous ivuxolimab was administered to patients every 2 weeks at six dose levels: 0.01, 0.1, 0.3, 1.5, 3 and 10 mg/kg. Of the 50 to 55 patients in dose escalation, 19 had hepatocellular carcinoma, around 15 had melanoma, 9 had renal cell carcinoma and 9 had head and neck cancer. The dose-escalation cohort was about 83% male with a mean age of about 65 years, ranging from roughly 23 to 79. Patients were allowed to have had prior anti-PD-1, anti-PD-L1 or anti-CTLA-4 therapy, and roughly 40% of the dose-escalation patients had previously received checkpoint inhibitors. Partial responses occurred in three dose-escalation patients: two with cutaneous melanoma and one with hepatocellular carcinoma. The purpose of peripheral TCRbeta sequencing was to test whether ivuxolimab changed TCR sequence diversity and led to clonal T-cell expansion. The monotherapy dose-escalation portion (N ≈ 50 patients) of the phase I ivuxolimab trial is reported in the paper.

Patients with a history of autoimmune disease or receiving systemic immunosuppression were excluded from the trial. Peripheral blood for TCR sequencing was drawn from every dose cohort at baseline, at cycle 4 day 1 and at cycle 7 day 1. The samples were taken from a phase I, first-in-human, multicenter, open-label dose-escalation trial of ivuxolimab. Adults with locally advanced or metastatic melanoma, renal cell carcinoma, hepatocellular carcinoma or head and neck squamous cell carcinoma were enrolled in the trial. Before TCR sequencing, CD4+ T cells and CD8+ T cells from peripheral blood were sorted into separate populations. Overall study outcomes, separate from this receptor: Which antigens the clonally expanded peripheral T cells were specific for was not determined. Partial responders in the 0.1-3.0 mg/kg groups had among the lowest normalized peripheral clonal expansion, especially among CD8+ T cells. Low levels of normalized T-cell clonal expansion were also seen in some patients who did not respond. After ivuxolimab, expanded clones were on average more numerous among CD8+ T cells than among CD4+ T cells. At doses from 0.1 to 3.0 mg/kg, clonal expansion was seen in both CD4+ and CD8+ blood T cells between baseline and week 6.

As concerns this clone: Which antigen it targets is not known. Base qualities are not at hand, and no much larger clone is one base apart.

For sequencing of the TCRbeta CDR3 region, genomic DNA was extracted from the sorted cells. The immunoSEQ Assay was used for sequencing of TCRbeta CDR3 regions. TCRdb limited this immuneACCESS table to in-frame rearrangements with V and J called. A share of clones is missing; checked studies link under half to unresolved V genes, and the rest is unexplained. This sample comprises 40,000 or so clones, approximately 84% of them detected only once. The ten largest account for less than 0.4% of the sample. The source is an adult with an advanced solid tumor such as melanoma, head and neck, liver or kidney cancer. The starting material was CD4+ or CD8+ T cells sorted from blood, obtained in a trial of the OX40 agonist ivuxolimab.

The CDR3 protein: CASNTPERGETQYF. The DNA is as follows: TGTGCCAGCAACACCCCGGAGAGGGGAGAGACCCAGTACTTC. Rearrangement joined TRBV6-6 to TRBJ2-5; the D gene assignment is perhaps TRBD1 or TRBD2, with each matching 5 bases. Cut back by 7 bases and 4 bases, the V and J ends lie 16 bases apart. CDR1 MNHNY and CDR2 SVGAGI were looked up in the germline V gene (reference sequence). From the cysteine up to the phenylalanine, the CDR3 has a length of 14 residues. The DNA shown is the 42-base CDR3, in frame from base 1.